A selection of T cell receptor beta chains follows, all from one sample in a study of blood T cell repertoires in COVID-19. Method: immunoSEQ multiplex PCR; TCRdb's copy keeps in-frame clones and lacks some. The top ten clones hold less than 4% of a sample with 63,000 or so clones, approximately 86% of them seen once. Sequencing was performed on peripheral blood. These receptor sequences come from a man aged 65 to 85 with active COVID-19. Each CDR3 is given without its conserved first and last residue. The D gene is left open where the match is weak.

D gene: .
V gene: TRBV3-1/TRBV3-2
J gene: TRBJ2-7
CDR3 protein: ASSQPLVGGESYEQY

D gene: .
V gene: TRBV10-3
J gene: TRBJ2-7
CDR3 protein: AISESGRGVHEQY

D gene: TRBD1
V gene: TRBV3-1/TRBV3-2
J gene: TRBJ1-6
CDR3 protein: ASSPSTGVAR

D gene: TRBD1
V gene: TRBV19
J gene: TRBJ2-2
CDR3 protein: ASSIRGTGVPGELF

D gene: .
V gene: TRBV6-5
J gene: TRBJ1-1
CDR3 protein: ASIRGWATEAF

D gene: .
V gene: TRBV7-2
J gene: TRBJ2-7
CDR3 protein: ASSRAGGGQY

D gene: .
V gene: TRBV5-1
J gene: TRBJ1-1
CDR3 protein: ASSLVGTPEAF

D gene: TRBD2
V gene: TRBV28
J gene: TRBJ2-1
CDR3 protein: ASRATSGRDYNEQF

D gene: TRBD1
V gene: TRBV5-1
J gene: TRBJ1-4
CDR3 protein: ASKRGGPNEKLF

D gene: TRBD2
V gene: TRBV6-5
J gene: TRBJ2-3
CDR3 protein: ASNGLAGAMDTQY

D gene: TRBD2
V gene: TRBV6-2/TRBV6-3
J gene: TRBJ2-1
CDR3 protein: ASSSSTSGFSYNEQF

D gene: TRBD1
V gene: TRBV2
J gene: TRBJ2-2
CDR3 protein: ASSGQGYTGELF

D gene: TRBD1
V gene: TRBV7-7
J gene: TRBJ1-2
CDR3 protein: ASSLVSRWGQGHPYGYT

D gene: TRBD2
V gene: TRBV18
J gene: TRBJ2-1
CDR3 protein: ASSPATSGGEQF

D gene: TRBD2
V gene: TRBV5-4
J gene: TRBJ2-2
CDR3 protein: ASSSSLAGRNTGELF

D gene: TRBD1
V gene: TRBV19
J gene: TRBJ1-1
CDR3 protein: ASSIGLEGARTEAF

D gene: .
V gene: TRBV5-8
J gene: TRBJ2-2
CDR3 protein: ASSWTTFGGTGELF

D gene: .
V gene: TRBV15
J gene: TRBJ2-6
CDR3 protein: ATLDSRGTGANVLT

D gene: .
V gene: TRBV19
J gene: TRBJ2-2
CDR3 protein: ASSIAGGGANTGELF

D gene: TRBD2
V gene: TRBV19
J gene: TRBJ2-1
CDR3 protein: ASRGGVRLAGNEQF

D gene: .
V gene: TRBV19
J gene: TRBJ1-5
CDR3 protein: ASRTSQRQPQH

D gene: TRBD1
V gene: TRBV7-2
J gene: TRBJ1-2
CDR3 protein: ASSLGGDRRGYT

D gene: .
V gene: TRBV3-1/TRBV3-2
J gene: TRBJ2-5
CDR3 protein: ASSQDAGGFAGQETQY

D gene: TRBD2
V gene: TRBV4-2
J gene: TRBJ2-2
CDR3 protein: ASSPRTSGRDGELF

D gene: TRBD1
V gene: TRBV9
J gene: TRBJ2-7
CDR3 protein: ASSRQGYEQY

D gene: .
V gene: TRBV2
J gene: TRBJ1-2
CDR3 protein: ASRDGANYGYT

D gene: TRBD2
V gene: TRBV11-3
J gene: TRBJ2-3
CDR3 protein: ASSLRAGEADTQY